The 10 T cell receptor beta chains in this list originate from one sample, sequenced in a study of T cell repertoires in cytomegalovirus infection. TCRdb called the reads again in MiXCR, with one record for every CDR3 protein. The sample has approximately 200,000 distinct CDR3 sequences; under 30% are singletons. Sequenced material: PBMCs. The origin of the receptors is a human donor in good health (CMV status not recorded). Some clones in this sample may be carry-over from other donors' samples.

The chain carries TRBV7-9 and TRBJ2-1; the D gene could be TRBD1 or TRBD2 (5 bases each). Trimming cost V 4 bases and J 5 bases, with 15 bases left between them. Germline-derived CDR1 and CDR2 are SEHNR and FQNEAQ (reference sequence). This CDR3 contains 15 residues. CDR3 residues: CASSYGTVTDNEQFF. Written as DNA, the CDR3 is TGTGCCAGCAGCTACGGGACCGTGACTGACAATGAGCAGTTCTTC.

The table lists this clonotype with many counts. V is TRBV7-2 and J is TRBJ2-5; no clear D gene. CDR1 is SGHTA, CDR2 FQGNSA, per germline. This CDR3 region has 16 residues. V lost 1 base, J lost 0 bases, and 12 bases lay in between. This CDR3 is CASSLGLHGHQETQYF. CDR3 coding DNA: TGTGCCAGCAGCTTAGGCCTCCATGGTCACCAAGAGACCCAGTACTTC.

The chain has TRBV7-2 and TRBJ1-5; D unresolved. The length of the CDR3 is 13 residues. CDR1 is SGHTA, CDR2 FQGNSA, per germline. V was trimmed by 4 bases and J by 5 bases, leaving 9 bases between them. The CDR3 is CASSSGSYQPQHF. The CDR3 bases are TGTGCCAGCAGCTCCGGGTCATATCAGCCCCAGCATTTT.

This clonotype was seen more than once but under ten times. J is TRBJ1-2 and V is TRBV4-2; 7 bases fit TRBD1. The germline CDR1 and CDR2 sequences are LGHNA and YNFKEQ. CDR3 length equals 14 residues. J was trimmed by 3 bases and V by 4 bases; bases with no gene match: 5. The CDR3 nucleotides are TGTGCCAGCAGCCCTACAGGGGCGCACTATGGCTACACCTTC. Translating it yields CASSPTGAHYGYTF.

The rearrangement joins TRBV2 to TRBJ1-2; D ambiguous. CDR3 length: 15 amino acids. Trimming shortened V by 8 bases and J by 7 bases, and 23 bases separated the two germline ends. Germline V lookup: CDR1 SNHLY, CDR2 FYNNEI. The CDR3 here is CASHPFELLGVGYTF. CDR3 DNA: TGTGCCAGCCACCCCTTTGAGCTCCTTGGAGTTGGCTACACCTTC.

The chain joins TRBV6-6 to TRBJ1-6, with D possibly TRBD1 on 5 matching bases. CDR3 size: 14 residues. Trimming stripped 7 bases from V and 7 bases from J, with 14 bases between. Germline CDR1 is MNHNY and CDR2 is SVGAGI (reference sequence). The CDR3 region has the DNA TGTGCCAGCACTAGGGACCGCCAAAATTCACCCCTCCACTTT. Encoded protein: CASTRDRQNSPLHF.

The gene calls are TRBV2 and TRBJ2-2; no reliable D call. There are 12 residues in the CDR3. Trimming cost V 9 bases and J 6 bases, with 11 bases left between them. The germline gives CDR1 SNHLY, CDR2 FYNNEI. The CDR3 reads CASLGRAGELFF. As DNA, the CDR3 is TGTGCCAGTTTGGGCCGAGCCGGGGAGCTGTTTTTT.

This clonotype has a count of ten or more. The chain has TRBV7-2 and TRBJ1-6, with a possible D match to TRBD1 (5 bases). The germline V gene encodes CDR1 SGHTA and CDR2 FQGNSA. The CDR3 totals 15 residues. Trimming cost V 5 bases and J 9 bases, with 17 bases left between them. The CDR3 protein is CASSAGLEGISPLHF. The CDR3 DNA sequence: TGTGCCAGCAGCGCGGGCCTAGAGGGGATTTCACCCCTCCACTTT.

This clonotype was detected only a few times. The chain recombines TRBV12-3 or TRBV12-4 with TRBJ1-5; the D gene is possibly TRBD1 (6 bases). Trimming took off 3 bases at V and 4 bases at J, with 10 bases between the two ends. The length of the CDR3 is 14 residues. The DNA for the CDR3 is TGTGCCAGCAGTTTCGACAGGCTAAATCAGCCCCAGCATTTT. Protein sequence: CASSFDRLNQPQHF.

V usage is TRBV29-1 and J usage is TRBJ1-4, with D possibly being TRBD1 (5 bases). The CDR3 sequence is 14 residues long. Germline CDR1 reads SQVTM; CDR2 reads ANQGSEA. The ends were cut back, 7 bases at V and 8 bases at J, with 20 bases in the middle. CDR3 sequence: CSARQNLRSEKLFF. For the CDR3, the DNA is TGCAGCGCGCGACAGAACTTACGGAGCGAAAAACTGTTTTTT.